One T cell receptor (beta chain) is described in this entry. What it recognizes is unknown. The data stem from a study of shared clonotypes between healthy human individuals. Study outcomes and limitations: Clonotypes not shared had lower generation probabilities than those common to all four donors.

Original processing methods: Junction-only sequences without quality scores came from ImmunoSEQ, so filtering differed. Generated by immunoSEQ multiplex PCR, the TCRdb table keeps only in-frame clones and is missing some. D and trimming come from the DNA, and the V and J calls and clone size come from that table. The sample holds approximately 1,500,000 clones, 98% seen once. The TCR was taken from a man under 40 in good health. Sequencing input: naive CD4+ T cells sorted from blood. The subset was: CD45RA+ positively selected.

For the CDR3, the DNA is TGCGCCAGCAGCTTACCGGTCGGGGGCGGGGTGTTCGATGAGCAGTTCTTC. This sequence encodes CASSLPVGGGVFDEQFF. J is TRBJ2-1 and V is TRBV5-1; TRBD1 or TRBD2 may be the D gene (6 bases each). V gave up 2 bases and J gave up 8 bases, with 23 bases separating them. CDR1 SGHRS and CDR2 YFSETQ come from the germline V gene. The CDR3 contains 17 residues.